The entry that follows covers one T cell receptor (beta chain) sequence. Its antigen is currently unknown. Assay: immunoSEQ multiplex PCR; the TCRdb copy retains only in-frame clones and omits some. The sample consists of 65,000 to 75,000 clones, approximately 90% of them appearing once. The entry originates in a study of OX40 agonist ivuxolimab in advanced cancers. Study findings and constraints: Low normalized T-cell clonal expansion also characterized some of the nonresponders.

The material sequenced was CD4+ or CD8+ T cells sorted from blood, taken in a trial of the OX40 agonist ivuxolimab. The TCR comes from an adult with an advanced solid tumor such as melanoma, head and neck, liver or kidney cancer.

CDR3 nucleotide sequence: TGTGCCAGCAGAGAACAGACCAGCTCTGGAAACACCATATATTTT. Translated, it gives CASREQTSSGNTIYF. The chain is built from TRBV2 and TRBJ1-3; D uncertain. Trimming stripped 6 bases from V and 0 bases from J, with 12 bases between. Germline V gives CDR1 SNHLY, CDR2 FYNNEI. The CDR3 runs 15 residues. Filled out from reference TRBV2 and TRBJ1-3, the complete variable domain reads EPEVTQTPSHQVTQMGQEVILRCVPISNHLYFYWYRQILGQKVEFLVSFYNNEISEKSEIFDDQFSVERPDGSNFTLKIRSTKLEDSAMYFCASREQTSSGNTIYFGEGSWLTVV.